The rows below give T cell receptor beta chains drawn from one sample of a study of cytomegalovirus exposure and HLA in healthy donors. Method: immunoSEQ multiplex PCR; TCRdb's copy keeps in-frame clones and lacks some. The sample carries over 30,000 clones, roughly 88% recorded once. Sequencing was performed on PBMCs. These receptors all come from a middle-aged woman in good health and CMV-seropositive. Both conserved end residues are part of each CDR3. D genes are given only for firm matches. Only part of the rows carry a size: once, few, many, or a class if the clone is expanded.

>-|TRBJ1-5|-|TRBV7-9
TGTGCCAGCAGCTCGCACGGGGGGGGCAATCAGCCCCAGCATTTT
CASSSHGGGNQPQHF
>-|TRBJ1-3|-|TRBV7-8
TGTGCCAGCAGCAGCCTCTCTGGAAACACCATATATTTT
CASSSLSGNTIYF
>-|TRBJ2-5|-|TRBV7-2
TGTGCCAGCAGCTTAGGGCAGGGGAACCAAGAGACCCAGTACTTC
CASSLGQGNQETQYF
>few|TRBJ2-7|-|TRBV7-9
TGTGCCAGCAGCCGCTCAGGTTACGAGCAGTACTTC
CASSRSGYEQYF
>-|TRBJ1-2|-|TRBV18
TGTGCCAGCTCCCCCGGGGGTGGCTACACCTTC
CASSPGGGYTF
>-|TRBJ2-3|TRBD2|TRBV7-2
TGTGCCAGCAGCCCAAGGGGGGCGGGGGGGAACACAGATACGCAGTATTTT
CASSPRGAGGNTDTQYF
>-|TRBJ2-1|TRBD1|TRBV14
TGTGCCAGCAGCCAACTGGGACAGGGACTCAATGAGAATGAGCAGTTCTTC
CASSQLGQGLNENEQFF
>-|TRBJ1-2|TRBD1|TRBV7-8
TGTGCCAGCAGCCCGATTCCGGGACAGGGGCCTATTAACTATGGCTACACCTTC
CASSPIPGQGPINYGYTF
>-|TRBJ2-3|-|TRBV5-4
TGTGCCAGCAGCATCCCGGGTGGTGGGGGGACAGATACGCAGTATTTT
CASSIPGGGGTDTQYF
>-|TRBJ2-7|TRBD1|TRBV19
TGTGCCAGCTCCGGGACAGGGAGCGACGAGCAGTACTTC
CASSGTGSDEQYF
>-|TRBJ2-7|-|TRBV6-5
TGTGCCAGCAGTCAGGTGAGGGACAACTTCTACGAGCAGTACTTC
CASSQVRDNFYEQYF
>once|TRBJ2-1|-|TRBV7-8
TGTGCCAGCAGCTTAGGTCCTAGCTCATCCATAGATCAGTTCTTC
CASSLGPSSSIDQFF
>-|TRBJ2-1|TRBD2|TRBV6-1
TGTGCCAGCAGTGTCGGGACTAGCGGGGCCAGTGAGCAGTTCTTC
CASSVGTSGASEQFF
>once|TRBJ1-6|TRBD1|TRBV28
TGTGCCAGCAGTGGGGACAGGGGATCCTATAATTCACCCCTCCACTTT
CASSGDRGSYNSPLHF
>once|TRBJ1-2|TRBD1|TRBV19
TGTGCCAGTATCGGACAGGGGGCAAAGGGCTACACCTTC
CASIGQGAKGYTF
>-|TRBJ1-1|-|TRBV7-8
TGTGCCAGCAGCCCCCCCCGCGGGTTGAACACTGAAGCTTTCTTT
CASSPPRGLNTEAFF
>-|TRBJ2-4|-|TRBV11-2
TGTGCCAGCAGTCCTCACCGGGACGGCCCGGGAGCCTTC
CASSPHRDGPGAF
>-|TRBJ1-3|TRBD1|TRBV9
TGTGCCAGCAGCGAACAGGGGGCAACGGGAAACACCATATATTTT
CASSEQGATGNTIYF
>-|TRBJ1-3|-|TRBV11-2
TGTGCCAGCAGCTTATTCGGCACAGGAGCTGGAAACACCATATATTTT
CASSLFGTGAGNTIYF
>-|TRBJ2-2|-|TRBV11-2
TGTGCCAGCAGCTTAAGAGGAGACTTATACACCGGGGAGCTGTTTTTT
CASSLRGDLYTGELFF
>-|TRBJ2-5|TRBD1|TRBV28
TGTGCCAGCAGTTCTCGGACAGGGCGGGAGACCCAGTACTTC
CASSSRTGRETQYF
>-|TRBJ1-4|-|TRBV2
TGTGCCAGCAGTGTACTTGAAAAACTGTTTTTT
CASSVLEKLFF
>few|TRBJ1-1|-|TRBV6-5
TGTGCCAGCAGTTACGTACAGCAAACTGAAGCTTTCTTT
CASSYVQQTEAFF
>-|TRBJ2-5|-|TRBV19
TGTGCCAGTAGTATAGCGGCACAGGAGGAGACCCAGTACTTC
CASSIAAQEETQYF
>-|TRBJ1-4|-|TRBV7-2
TGTGCCAGCAGCTTATGGGCCAATAATGAAAAACTGTTTTTT
CASSLWANNEKLFF
>-|TRBJ2-7|TRBD1|TRBV2
TGTGCCAGCAGTTGGGGCCGGTCTCTGGGACAGAGCTCCTACGAGCAGTACTTC
CASSWGRSLGQSSYEQYF
>once|TRBJ2-5|-|TRBV6-5
TGTGCCAGCAGCCCCGGACTCTTCCAAGAGACCCAGTACTTC
CASSPGLFQETQYF